These 2 T cell receptor beta chains originate from one sample sequenced in a study of blood T cell repertoires in COVID-19. Only in-frame clones appear in the TCRdb table, and some are missing; sequencing was by immunoSEQ multiplex PCR. The table includes 110,000 to 150,000 clones, around 86% detected once. Sequencing used PBMCs or T cells enriched from blood (not recorded which). The receptors derive from a man aged 45 to 65 who had recovered from COVID-19.

The chain recombines TRBV29-1 with TRBJ2-7, with TRBD2 matching 7 bases. V trimming: 6 bases; J trimming: 4 bases; junction bases outside the gene matches: 6. This CDR3 has 12 residues. Germline values: CDR1 SQVTM, CDR2 ANQGSEA. The CDR3 loop reads CSVAGLTYEQYF. DNA for the CDR3: TGCAGCGTCGCGGGACTAACTTACGAGCAGTACTTC.

This clone was seen more than once but under ten times. CDR3 residues: CATSVSSGSLQYF. CDR3 nucleotide sequence: TGTGCCACCAGTGTATCTAGCGGGTCTTTGCAGTACTTC. V is TRBV24-1 and J is TRBJ2-7, with TRBD2 matching 8 bases. J was trimmed by 9 bases and V by 5 bases; bases with no gene match: 8. This CDR3 has 13 amino acids. The germline V gene encodes CDR1 KGHDR and CDR2 SFDVKD.